What follows are 2 T cell receptor beta chains derived from one specimen sequenced in a study of blood T cell repertoires in COVID-19. TCRdb's copy holds only in-frame clones and misses some; the assay was immunoSEQ multiplex PCR. The profile shows about 270,000 clones, 81% of them singletons. Sample: peripheral blood. Every receptor here comes from a woman aged 60 to 75 with active or convalescent COVID-19.

The chain has TRBV3-1 (or the pseudogene TRBV3-2) and TRBJ2-6, with 8 bases that match TRBD1. This CDR3 has 19 amino acids. Trimming cost V 0 bases and J 1 base; bases outside gene matches: 8. Germline CDR1 LGHDT, CDR2 YNNKEL (reference sequence). CDR3 bases: TGTGCCAGCAGCCAAGACCCCTGGACAGGGCCATCTGGGGCCAACGTCCTGACTTTC. It translates to CASSQDPWTGPSGANVLTF.

V gene TRBV19 combines with J gene TRBJ1-1; 9 bases line up with TRBD1. The CDR3 extends over 16 amino acids. V shed 5 bases and J 7 bases; nucleotides not matched to a gene: 14. Germline V gene lookup returns CDR1 LNHDA and CDR2 SQIVND (reference sequence). CDR3 sequence (DNA): TGTGCCAGTAGTTCTCAATGGACAGGGGAAGGTGGTGAAGCTTTCTTT. It encodes CASSSQWTGEGGEAFF.